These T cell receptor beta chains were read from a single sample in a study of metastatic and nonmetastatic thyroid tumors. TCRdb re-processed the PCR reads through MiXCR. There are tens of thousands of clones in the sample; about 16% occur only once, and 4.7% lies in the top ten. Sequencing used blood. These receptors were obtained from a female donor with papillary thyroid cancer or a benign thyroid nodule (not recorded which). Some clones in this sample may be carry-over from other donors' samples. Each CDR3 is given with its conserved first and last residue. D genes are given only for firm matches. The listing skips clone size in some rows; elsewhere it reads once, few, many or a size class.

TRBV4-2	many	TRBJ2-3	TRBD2	TGTGCCAGCAGCCAAGATTTGGCTAGCGGAACAGATACGCAGTATTTT	CASSQDLASGTDTQYF
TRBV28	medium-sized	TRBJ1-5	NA	TGTGCCAGCAGATCCCCCGCGGGCGGGGTCGGAAGCAATCAGCCCCAGCATTTT	CASRSPAGGVGSNQPQHF
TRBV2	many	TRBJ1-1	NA	TGTGCCAGCAGTTGGTACCCTCAATTGAGGAACACTGAAGCTTTCTTT	CASSWYPQLRNTEAFF
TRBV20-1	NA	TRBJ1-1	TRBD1	TGCAGTGCTCCGGGTCCGAACAGGGGCGGGACTGAAGCTTTCTTT	CSAPGPNRGGTEAFF
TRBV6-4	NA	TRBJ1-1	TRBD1	TGTGCCAGCAATCCTCAGGGGGCAGTGATGAACACTGAAGCTTTCTTT	CASNPQGAVMNTEAFF
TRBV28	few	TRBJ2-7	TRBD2	TGTGCCAGCAGCCTTTCTAGCGTACAGCGGGGCGAGCAGTACTTC	CASSLSSVQRGEQYF
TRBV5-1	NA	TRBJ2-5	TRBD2	TGCGCCAGCAGACCCGGGAGGTACGCCCAAGAGACCCCGTACTTC	CASRPGRYAQETPYF
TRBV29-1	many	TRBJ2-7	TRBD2	TGCAGCGTTGATTACCTAGCGGGAGGTTCTGAGCAGTACTTC	CSVDYLAGGSEQYF
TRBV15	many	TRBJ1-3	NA	TGTGCCACCAGCAGGGTCCAGTGGTCGTCGAGCGGAAACACCATATATTTT	CATSRVQWSSSGNTIYF
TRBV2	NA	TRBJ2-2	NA	TGTGCCAGCAAAGAACAGGAGAACACCGGGGAGCTGTTTTTT	CASKEQENTGELFF
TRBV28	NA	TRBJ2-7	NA	TGTGCCAGCAGTTTGATTTCCGAGCAGTACTTC	CASSLISEQYF
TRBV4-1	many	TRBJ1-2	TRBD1	TGCGCCAGCAGCCAAGCTAGAGGGGGCGCCCATAACTATGGCTACACCTTC	CASSQARGGAHNYGYTF
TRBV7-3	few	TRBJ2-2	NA	TGTGCCAGCAGCTCAAACACCGGGGAGCTGTTTTTT	CASSSNTGELFF
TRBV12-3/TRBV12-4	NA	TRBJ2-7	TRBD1	TGTGCCAGCAGATGGGGACAGGTCAACGAGCAGTACTTC	CASRWGQVNEQYF
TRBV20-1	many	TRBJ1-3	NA	TGCAGTGCTAGAGATCCCGGGGTCCACCCTCCTGGAGCCACCATATATTTT	CSARDPGVHPPGATIYF
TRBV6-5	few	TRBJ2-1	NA	TGTGCCAGCAGTTACGGGATTTACAATGAGCAGTTCTTC	CASSYGIYNEQFF
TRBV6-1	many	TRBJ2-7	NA	TGTGCCACCCTTCCGGAGGCGAAGGGGGGCGGGTACGAGCAGTACTTC	CATLPEAKGGGYEQYF
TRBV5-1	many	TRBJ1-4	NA	TGCGCCAGCAGCCCCAGTTCAACTAATGAAAAACTGTTTTTT	CASSPSSTNEKLFF
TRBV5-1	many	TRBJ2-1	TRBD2	TGCGCCAGCAGTCCGCCGGGACTAGCGGGGTACAATGAGCAGTTCTTC	CASSPPGLAGYNEQFF
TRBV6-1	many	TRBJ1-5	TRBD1	TGTGCCAGCAGTCCACAGGGGGCTTTGAATCAGCCCCAGCATTTT	CASSPQGALNQPQHF
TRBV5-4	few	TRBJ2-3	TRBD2	TGTGCCAGCAGCTTGGGGGCGGGGGGTTACCCTAGCACAGATACGCAGTATTTT	CASSLGAGGYPSTDTQYF
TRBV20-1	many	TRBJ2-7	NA	TGCAGTGCTAGTGGAGGCTACGAGCAGTACTTC	CSASGGYEQYF
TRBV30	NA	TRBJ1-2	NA	TGTGCCTGGAGTCCAGGGACGGGTGGCTACACCTTC	CAWSPGTGGYTF
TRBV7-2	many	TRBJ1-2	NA	TGTGCCAGCAGCTTCCGGGGGGCCTATGGCTACACCTTC	CASSFRGAYGYTF
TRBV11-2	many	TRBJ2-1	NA	TGTGCCAGCAGCTTAGTCAGGGGCGTTGAGCAGTTCTTC	CASSLVRGVEQFF
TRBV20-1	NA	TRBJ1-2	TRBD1	TGCAGTACTAGATCCCGACAGGGGGTATATTTACTCTATGGCTACACCTTC	CSTRSRQGVYLLYGYTF
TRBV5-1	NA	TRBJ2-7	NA	TGCGCCAGCAGCTTTGGGGGCTACGAGCAGTACTTC	CASSFGGYEQYF
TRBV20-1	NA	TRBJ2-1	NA	TGCAGTGCTAGAGATCTCGGGGGTCGGAATGAGCAGTTCTTC	CSARDLGGRNEQFF
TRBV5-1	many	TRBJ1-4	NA	TGCGCCAGCAGGGAGGGACTTACTAATGAAAAACTGTTTTTT	CASREGLTNEKLFF
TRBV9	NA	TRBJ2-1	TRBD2	TGTGCCAGCAGCGTACTAGCGGGATTGTACAATGAGCAGTTCTTC	CASSVLAGLYNEQFF
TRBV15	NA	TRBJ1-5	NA	TGTGCCACCAGCAGCCACACAGGGTCATATAGCAATCAGCCCCAGCATTTT	CATSSHTGSYSNQPQHF
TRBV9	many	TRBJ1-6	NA	TGTGCCAGCAGCGTAGAGGGGGGCGCATCACCCCTCCACTTT	CASSVEGGASPLHF
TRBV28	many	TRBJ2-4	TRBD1	TGTGCCAGCAGAGGGACAGGAGTAGCCAAAAACATTCAGTACTTC	CASRGTGVAKNIQYF
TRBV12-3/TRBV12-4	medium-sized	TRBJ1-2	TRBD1	TGTGCCAGCAGTAGCACACAGGGGGCTCCGGGATATGGCTACACCTTC	CASSSTQGAPGYGYTF
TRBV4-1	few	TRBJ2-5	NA	TGCGCCAGCAGCCCAGCCCGGGACGGTCTCTCTGAGACCCAGTACTTC	CASSPARDGLSETQYF
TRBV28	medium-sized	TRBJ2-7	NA	TGTGCCAGCAGTTTACATGGGGGGAACTACGAGCAGTACTTC	CASSLHGGNYEQYF
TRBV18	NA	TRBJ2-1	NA	TGTGCCAGCTCACCAGCGACAGGTGCCCTCAATGAGCAGTTCTTC	CASSPATGALNEQFF
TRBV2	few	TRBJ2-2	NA	TGTGCCAGTTTGAGTACTGGTGAGCTGTTTTTT	CASLSTGELFF
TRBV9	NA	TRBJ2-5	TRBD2	TGTGCCAGCAGCGTAGAAGAGGGCCGTGGGAGGGGGACCCAGTACTTC	CASSVEEGRGRGTQYF
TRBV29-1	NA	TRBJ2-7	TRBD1	TGCAGCGCAACAGGGGCATACGAGCAGTACTTC	CSATGAYEQYF
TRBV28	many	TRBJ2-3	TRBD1	TGTGCCAGCAGTCCAGGGGGCTTTACTAGCACAGATACGCAGTATTTT	CASSPGGFTSTDTQYF
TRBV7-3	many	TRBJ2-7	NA	TGTGCCAGCAGCTTAAACGTCGGCCCCTACGAGCAGTACTTC	CASSLNVGPYEQYF
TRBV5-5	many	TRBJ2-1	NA	TGTGCCAGCAGCTTGGATCCGGGAGCCTACAATGAGCAGTTCTTC	CASSLDPGAYNEQFF
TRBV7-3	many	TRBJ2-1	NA	TGTGCCAGCAGCTTAAATTCCGGGACACGAAACAATGAGCAGTTCTTC	CASSLNSGTRNNEQFF
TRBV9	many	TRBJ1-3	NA	TGTGCCAGCAGCGTAGACCCTTTACCTGGAAACACCATATATTTT	CASSVDPLPGNTIYF
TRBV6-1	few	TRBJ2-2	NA	TGTGCCAGCAGACCTCGGACCCACACCGGGGAGCTGTTTTTT	CASRPRTHTGELFF
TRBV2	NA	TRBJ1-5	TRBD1	TGTGCCAGCAGGGAGGACAGGGGAGATCAGCCCCAGCATTTT	CASREDRGDQPQHF
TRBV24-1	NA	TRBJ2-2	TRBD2	TGTGCCACCAGTGACCGGGACTACGACACCGGGGAGCTGTTTTTT	CATSDRDYDTGELFF
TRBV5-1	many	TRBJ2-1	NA	TGCGCCAGCAGCTTGTCCGGGAGCTATTGCAATGAGCAGTTCTTC	CASSLSGSYCNEQFF
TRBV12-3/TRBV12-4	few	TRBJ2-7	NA	TGTGCCAGCAGTGGCCACGGGACCAGGGGCGTGGACGAGCAGTACTTC	CASSGHGTRGVDEQYF
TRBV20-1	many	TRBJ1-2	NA	TGCAGTGCTCCCCGTAGACAGGACCTAGAGGGCTACACCTTC	CSAPRRQDLEGYTF
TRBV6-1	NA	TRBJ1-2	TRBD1	TGTGCCAGCAGTGAAGTCTTTGGGACAGGGGACGCGCGCTACACCTTC	CASSEVFGTGDARYTF
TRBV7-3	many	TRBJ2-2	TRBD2	TGTGCCAGCAGCACGGGACTAGCGGGAGGGGGCACCGGGGAGCTGTTTTTT	CASSTGLAGGGTGELFF